One and the same sample provided the 10 T cell receptor beta chains below, sequenced in a study of CXCR3-negative and CXCR3-positive naive CD8 T cells. Findings and limits, study-wide: The TRB CDR3s that CXCR3-positive naive cells carried were more hydrophobic than those of CXCR3-negative naive cells.

The antigens these receptors bind are not known. TRB cDNA was prepared as libraries by UMI-labeled 5' RACE. TCRdb reworked the 5' RACE reads into one entry per CDR3 protein, no DNA. The sample has under 150,000 distinct CDR3 sequences, and its top ten clones hold 0.25% to 0.3%. Source material: naive CXCR3+ CD8+ T cells from blood. Subset given: CD45RO-CCR7+CD27+CD95- naive CD8+ T cells expressing CXCR3 (TNR3+). The receptors were gathered from a human donor in good health. Some clones in this sample may be carry-over from other donors' samples.

V usage is TRBV29-1 and J usage is TRBJ2-3; the TCRdb D gene call, TRBD2, has no DNA to confirm it. This CDR3 region has 11 residues. Germline values: CDR1 SQVTM, CDR2 ANQGSEA. CDR3 residues: CSLPVGDTQYF.

The J gene is TRBJ2-5, the V gene TRBV14. CDR3 length equals 14 residues. Germline loops: CDR1 SGHDN, CDR2 FVKESK. CDR3 sequence reads: CASSSQALRETQYF. Full variable domain (missing parts from reference TRBV14 and TRBJ2-5): EAGVTQFPSHSVIEKGQTVTLRCDPISGHDNLYWYRRVMGKEIKFLLHFVKESKQDESGMPNNRFLAERTGGTYSTLKVQPAELEDSGVYFCASSSQALRETQYFGPGTRLLVL.

This chain uses TRBV29-1 with TRBJ2-3. Germline V gene sequence: CDR1 SQVTM, CDR2 ANQGSEA. The CDR3 loop spans 12 amino acids. The CDR3 loop is CSVEAEADTQYF.

CDR3 in amino acids: CASSQNRDRGHEQYF. The rearrangement links TRBV14 to TRBJ2-7; TCRdb picks TRBD1, but there is no DNA to check that call. CDR3 length equals 15 residues. CDR1 SGHDN and CDR2 FVKESK come from the germline V gene.

V gene TRBV4-3 combines with J gene TRBJ1-1; the D call of TRBD1 rests on TCRdb alone, since no DNA is present to check it. The V gene's germline CDR1 is LGHNA and CDR2 YSLEER. The CDR3 covers 17 residues. The CDR3 sequence is CASSQVPGTVGGTEAFF.

CDR3 amino acids: CATQPGGGDYEQYF. The J gene is TRBJ2-7, the V gene TRBV5-5; TCRdb returns TRBD2, unconfirmable since there is no DNA. Germline V lookup: CDR1 SGHKS, CDR2 YYEKEE (reference sequence). This CDR3 is 14 amino acids long.

The genes are TRBV19 and TRBJ1-1; without DNA, the TCRdb call of TRBD1 cannot be checked. This CDR3 has 16 residues. From germline, CDR1 is LNHDA and CDR2 SQIVND (reference sequence). CDR3 protein: CASSEIRRGADAEAFF. The variable domain in full, with the rest retrieved from reference TRBV19 and TRBJ1-1, is DGGITQSPKYLFRKEGQNVTLSCEQNLNHDAMYWYRQDPGQGLRLIYYSQIVNDFQKGDIAEGYSVSREKKESFPLTVTSAQKNPTAFYLCASSEIRRGADAEAFFGQGTRLTVV.

The V call is TRBV7-2, the J call TRBJ2-3. The germline gives CDR1 SGHTA, CDR2 FQGNSA. The CDR3 sequence is 14 residues long. The CDR3 is CASSLWASTDTQYF.

This sequence joins TRBV6-1 and TRBJ2-7. The germline CDR1 and CDR2 sequences are MNHNS and SASEGT. The CDR3 extends over 11 amino acids. This CDR3 reads CASSDIYEQYF.

This rearrangement joins TRBV30 to TRBJ2-3. This CDR3 comprises 13 residues. In germline, CDR1 is GTSNPN, CDR2 SVGIG (reference sequence). CDR3 protein: CAWSVDHRDTQYF.